Below are 27 T cell receptor beta chains sequenced from a single sample in a study of neurological immune-mediated disorders. TCRdb passed the 5' RACE reads through MiXCR, listing each CDR3 protein once. The table has roughly 120,000 distinct CDR3 sequences, about 3.4% seen once; the top ten hold 1.3%. Sequencing was performed on PBMCs. These receptors all come from a woman aged 25-40 years with multiple sclerosis.

This clonotype occurred many times. V and J are TRBV12-3 or TRBV12-4 and TRBJ2-3; perhaps TRBD1 as D (5 bases). The CDR3 spans 16 residues. The V end was cut by 2 bases, the J end by 0 bases, with 12 bases between. For the CDR3, the DNA is TGTGCCAGCAGTTTAATGGGGTCAGGGAGCACAGATACGCAGTATTTT. Translation gives CASSLMGSGSTDTQYF.

This clonotype was observed at least ten times. The chain has TRBV6-1 and TRBJ1-1; no clear D. V was trimmed by 4 bases and J by 7 bases, leaving 7 bases between them. The CDR3 has 11 amino acids. Per the germline V gene, CDR1 is MNHNS and CDR2 is SASEGT. CDR3 DNA: TGTGCCAGCAGTGGGAAGGTTGAAGCTTTCTTT. Protein: CASSGKVEAFF.

This clonotype was seen many times. The rearrangement uses TRBV20-1 and TRBJ2-3; TRBD2 aligns across 10 bases. Germline V gene lookup returns CDR1 DFQATT and CDR2 SNEGSKA (reference sequence). V was pared by 5 bases and J by 0 bases, with 2 bases of the junction left unmatched. This CDR3 region has 14 residues. In DNA, the CDR3 is TGCAGTGCTGTAGCGGGGGGAAGCACAGATACGCAGTATTTT. Its protein product is CSAVAGGSTDTQYF.

This clonotype has a count of ten or more. The chain is built from TRBV18 and TRBJ2-1, with D unclear. CDR3 length equals 13 residues. V was pared by 3 bases and J by 3 bases, with 6 bases between. Germline CDR1 and CDR2: KGHSH and LQKENI. CDR3 in amino acids: CASSPPFYNEQFF. The DNA of the CDR3 is TGTGCCAGCTCACCTCCTTTCTACAATGAGCAGTTCTTC.

This clonotype showed up many times. The chain uses TRBV6-2 or TRBV6-3 and TRBJ2-2; the D gene is possibly TRBD1 (6 bases). The CDR3 contains 17 residues. Trimming shortened V by 0 bases and J by 7 bases, and 18 bases separated the two germline ends. Germline V gene sequence: CDR1 MNHEY, CDR2 SVGEGT. CDR3 DNA: TGTGCCAGCAGTTACTCTACAGGGCAAGGCAAGAACGGGGAGCTGTTTTTT. The encoded protein is CASSYSTGQGKNGELFF.

This clonotype was seen ten or more times. The chain couples TRBV29-1 to TRBJ1-5; 7 positions match TRBD1. V shed 4 bases, J shed 2 bases, and the junction held 2 bases outside the gene matches. CDR3 size: 13 residues. Germline V CDR1 and CDR2: SQVTM, ANQGSEA. The CDR3 spells CSVGQGGNQPQHF. The DNA of the CDR3 is TGCAGCGTTGGACAGGGCGGCAATCAGCCCCAGCATTTT.

This clonotype was seen repeatedly, ten times or more. The gene calls are TRBV11-3 and TRBJ2-2, with no clear D. The CDR3 sequence is 15 residues long. Trimming removed 1 base at V and 5 bases at J, with 11 bases between. CDR1 SGHNT and CDR2 YENEEA come from the germline V gene. This chain's CDR3 is CASSLGVAATGELFF. The CDR3 nucleotides read TGTGCCAGCAGCTTAGGAGTTGCAGCTACCGGGGAGCTGTTTTTT.

There are many counts of this clonotype. The J gene is TRBJ1-1, the V gene TRBV29-1; a weak D match, TRBD1 (5 bases). The V and J ends lost 8 bases and 4 bases respectively, with 11 bases between them. Germline lookup yields CDR1 SQVTM and CDR2 ANQGSEA. The CDR3 spans 11 residues. CDR3: CSTQGPTEAFF. CDR3 bases: TGCAGCACCCAGGGTCCCACTGAAGCTTTCTTT.

This clonotype was seen more than once but under ten times. This may stem from a read error, because a much larger clone lies one nucleotide away. The chain recombines TRBV12-3 or TRBV12-4 with TRBJ1-3; D may be TRBD1 (5 bases). The CDR3 spans 14 residues. CDR3 sequence (DNA): TGTGCCAGCAGCAGCCGGGACCCGAGAAACAACATATATTTT. This encodes CASSSRDPRNNIYF.

This clonotype was detected ten times or more. The V and J genes are TRBV9 and TRBJ2-3; D is perhaps TRBD2 (5 bases). The CDR3 length is 14 residues. V shed 0 bases and J shed 3 bases, with 8 bases lying between them. The germline V gene has CDR1 SGDLS and CDR2 YYNGEE. The CDR3 region is CASSVAGSTDTQYF. The CDR3 coding sequence is TGTGCCAGCAGCGTAGCGGGGTCGACAGATACGCAGTATTTT.

This clonotype occurred many times. This chain connects TRBV10-3 to TRBJ2-2; 9 bases map to TRBD1. Trimming cost V 6 bases and J 3 bases; bases outside gene matches: 2. The CDR3 consists of 14 residues. Germline V CDR1 and CDR2: ENHRY, SYGVKD. The CDR3 DNA reads TGTGCCATCAGACAGGGGGCGGACACCGGGGAGCTGTTTTTT. Protein product: CAIRQGADTGELFF.

This clonotype was found many times. V is TRBV5-1 and J is TRBJ1-1, with TRBD1 as a possible D gene (5 bases). The CDR3 contains 16 residues. The germline V and J ends were trimmed by 2 bases and 6 bases, with 20 bases remaining between them. Germline loops: CDR1 SGHRS, CDR2 YFSETQ. The CDR3 region is CASSLYTPGGPPEAFF. The CDR3 DNA reads TGCGCCAGCAGCTTATATACCCCCGGGGGTCCCCCTGAAGCTTTCTTT.

This clonotype has ten or more counts. The chain joins TRBV6-2 or TRBV6-3 to TRBJ2-7; 9 bases agree with TRBD1. Trimming at V came to 5 bases and at J to 5 bases, leaving 7 bases not matched to a gene. Germline CDR1 is MNHEY and CDR2 is SVGEGT. There are 14 residues in the CDR3. The CDR3 here is CASSAWTGADEQYF. The CDR3 DNA sequence: TGTGCCAGCAGTGCCTGGACAGGGGCGGACGAGCAGTACTTC.

In its sample, this clonotype was seen many times. The chain carries TRBV14 and TRBJ1-1; 8 bases map to TRBD1. CDR1 and CDR2 from the germline V gene are SGHDN and FVKESK. CDR3 size: 15 residues. Trimming cost V 1 base and J 1 base; bases outside gene matches: 2. CDR3 loop: CASSQVGQGNTEAFF. In DNA, the CDR3 is TGTGCCAGCAGCCAAGTAGGACAGGGGAACACTGAAGCTTTCTTT.

This clonotype was recorded many times. The chain couples TRBV12-3 or TRBV12-4 to TRBJ1-5; TRBD1 might be the D (5 bases). The CDR3 length is 15 residues. The V end lost 5 bases, the J end lost 3 bases, and 14 bases lay between the germline ends. The CDR3 nucleotides are TGTGCCAGCAGTATAAGGGGATTAGACAATCAGCCCCAGCATTTT. Amino acids: CASSIRGLDNQPQHF.

The chain carries TRBV20-1 and TRBJ2-7, with 10 bases that match TRBD2. This CDR3 contains 13 residues. Germline CDR1 reads DFQATT; CDR2 reads SNEGSKA (reference sequence). J gave up 5 bases and V 2 bases, and 3 bases lay outside the gene matches. CDR3 protein: CSARLAGVHEQYF. CDR3 in DNA: TGCAGTGCTAGACTAGCGGGAGTCCACGAGCAGTACTTC.

This clonotype appeared many times. This chain uses TRBV20-1 with TRBJ2-3; 12 nucleotides agree with TRBD2. The J segment lost 5 bases and the V segment lost 3 bases, leaving 9 bases of the junction unmatched. The CDR3 contains 16 residues. Per germline, CDR1 DFQATT and CDR2 SNEGSKA (reference sequence). The CDR3 sequence is CSASSWTSGEVDTQYF. The CDR3, as DNA: TGCAGTGCTAGCAGCTGGACTAGCGGGGAGGTAGATACGCAGTATTTT.

This clonotype was seen ten or more times. CDR3 coding DNA: TGTGCCAGCAGGACCGGGACCGTGAACACTGAAGCTTTCTTT. As protein: CASRTGTVNTEAFF. This chain connects TRBV21-1 to TRBJ1-1; the tabulated D call, TRBD1, remains unverified against the DNA. TRBV21-1 is a pseudogene locus. This CDR3 is built from 14 residues.

This clonotype showed up many times. The chain uses TRBV5-1 and TRBJ2-3, with TRBD2 identical over 10 bases. CDR3 length: 14 residues. Trimming at V came to 5 bases and at J to 0 bases, leaving 0 bases not matched to a gene. CDR1 and CDR2 from the germline V gene are SGHRS and YFSETQ. CDR3 in DNA: TGCGCCAGCAGGACTAGCGGGAGCACAGATACGCAGTATTTT. Translation gives CASRTSGSTDTQYF.

This clonotype was detected many times. This rearrangement joins TRBV12-3 or TRBV12-4 to TRBJ1-1; D gene unclear. The CDR3 is 12 amino acids. The ends were cut back, 1 base at V and 6 bases at J, with 6 bases in the middle. CDR3 in amino acids: CASSLGSAEAFF. The CDR3 DNA reads TGTGCCAGCAGTTTAGGGAGCGCTGAAGCTTTCTTT.

This clonotype was seen ten or more times. J is TRBJ2-3 and V is TRBV6-2 or TRBV6-3; D possibly matches TRBD1 or TRBD2 (5 bases each). V dropped 5 bases and J dropped 9 bases, with 12 bases sitting between them. The CDR3 covers 12 residues. The germline V gene encodes CDR1 MNHEY and CDR2 SVGEGT. Written as DNA, the CDR3 is TGTGCCAGCAGTGCCACCGGGACGACGCAGTATTTT. Translated, it gives CASSATGTTQYF.

Many counts were recorded for this clonotype. V is TRBV20-1 and J is TRBJ1-2, with D unresolved. Germline values: CDR1 DFQATT, CDR2 SNEGSKA (reference sequence). The CDR3 spans 12 residues. With 5 bases removed from V and 6 bases from J, the gap between germline ends came to 13 bases. The CDR3 coding sequence is TGCAGTGCTCCTCCGGGAGTTCATGGCTACACCTTC. This codes for CSAPPGVHGYTF.

This clonotype was counted many times. This chain uses TRBV29-1 with TRBJ1-1, with D unclear. Germline-derived CDR1 and CDR2 are SQVTM and ANQGSEA. CDR3 length: 13 residues. Trimming removed 6 bases from V and 1 base from J, with 12 bases in between. The CDR3 bases are TGCAGCGTAGGACGGACCCCGAACACTGAAGCTTTCTTT. Protein product: CSVGRTPNTEAFF.

This clonotype was seen at least ten times. The chain joins TRBV12-3 or TRBV12-4 to TRBJ2-7; TRBD1 aligns across 9 bases. The ends lost 5 bases at V and 5 bases at J; junction bases unmatched: 10. The CDR3 is made up of 15 amino acids. CDR3 loop: CASSITPGQGNEQYF. In DNA form, the CDR3 reads TGTGCCAGCAGTATCACTCCGGGACAGGGTAACGAGCAGTACTTC.

In its sample, this clonotype was seen many times. J is TRBJ2-3 and V is TRBV27; D may be TRBD1 (5 bases). CDR1 and CDR2 from the germline V gene are MNHEY and SMNVEV (reference sequence). V lost 0 bases and J 0 bases, leaving 25 bases between the germline ends. This CDR3 contains 21 residues. The CDR3 DNA reads as TGTGCCAGCAGTTTATCGGTTCGACAGAGAAAGGGTCACCGAAGCACAGATACGCAGTATTTT. It translates to CASSLSVRQRKGHRSTDTQYF.

The sample holds many counts of this clonotype. The chain is built from TRBV2 and TRBJ1-1; tentative D call: TRBD1 (6 bases). This CDR3 is built from 14 residues. V lost 11 bases and J 3 bases, leaving 19 bases between the germline ends. CDR1 is SNHLY, CDR2 FYNNEI, per germline. The CDR3 region is CAGGEQGPYTEAFF. CDR3 sequence (DNA): TGTGCCGGAGGAGAACAGGGCCCCTACACTGAAGCTTTCTTT.

This clonotype was seen repeatedly, ten times or more. The rearrangement uses TRBV15 and TRBJ2-1; D might be TRBD2 (5 bases). Germline V CDR1 and CDR2: LNHNV, YYDKDF (reference sequence). V was pared by 2 bases and J by 0 bases, with 17 bases between. This CDR3 spans 18 amino acids. CDR3 region: CATSRHPGWRSSYNEQFF. CDR3 nucleotides: TGTGCCACCAGCAGACATCCTGGGTGGAGGAGCTCCTACAATGAGCAGTTCTTC.